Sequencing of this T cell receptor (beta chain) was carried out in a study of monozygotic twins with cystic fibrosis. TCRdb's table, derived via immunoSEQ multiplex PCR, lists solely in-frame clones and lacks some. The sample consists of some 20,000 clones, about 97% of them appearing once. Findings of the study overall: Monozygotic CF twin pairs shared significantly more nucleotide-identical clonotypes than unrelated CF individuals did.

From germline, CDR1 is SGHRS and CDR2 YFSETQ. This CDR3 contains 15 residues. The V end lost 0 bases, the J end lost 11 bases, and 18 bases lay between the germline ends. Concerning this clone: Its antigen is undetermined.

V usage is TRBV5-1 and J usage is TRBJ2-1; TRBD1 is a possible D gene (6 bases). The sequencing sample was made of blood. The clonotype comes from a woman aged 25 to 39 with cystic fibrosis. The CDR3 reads CASSLAPDRTSKQFF. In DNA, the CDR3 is TGCGCCAGCAGCTTGGCCCCCGACAGGACCTCGAAGCAGTTCTTC. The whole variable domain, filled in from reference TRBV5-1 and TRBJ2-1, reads KAGVTQTPRYLIKTRGQQVTLSCSPISGHRSVSWYQQTPGQGLQFLFEYFSETQRNKGNFPGRFSGRQFSNSRSEMNVSTLELGDSALYLCASSLAPDRTSKQFFGPGTRLTVL.